The clone carrying this T cell receptor (beta chain) was recorded at least ten times. This record belongs to a study of T-cell memory formation after mild COVID-19. A single record per CDR3 protein comes from TCRdb applying MiXCR to the 5' RACE reads. The sample has about 45,000 distinct CDR3 sequences, roughly 9% seen once. J lost 2 bases, V lost 2 bases, and 5 bases had no gene match. The germline V gene has CDR1 SQVTM and CDR2 ANQGSEA. The CDR3 runs 14 residues. V is TRBV29-1 and J is TRBJ2-7, with 8 bases fitting TRBD2. This TCR derives from an adult woman who had mild COVID-19 (a few samples of this study predate the infection). Cell type and time point are not known. The sample consisted of PBMCs or a T cell subset sorted from them (not recorded which). In nucleotides, the CDR3 is TGCAGCGTTGAATCGGGGGGGCCCCCCTACGAGCAGTACTTC. Its protein is CSVESGGPPYEQYF.